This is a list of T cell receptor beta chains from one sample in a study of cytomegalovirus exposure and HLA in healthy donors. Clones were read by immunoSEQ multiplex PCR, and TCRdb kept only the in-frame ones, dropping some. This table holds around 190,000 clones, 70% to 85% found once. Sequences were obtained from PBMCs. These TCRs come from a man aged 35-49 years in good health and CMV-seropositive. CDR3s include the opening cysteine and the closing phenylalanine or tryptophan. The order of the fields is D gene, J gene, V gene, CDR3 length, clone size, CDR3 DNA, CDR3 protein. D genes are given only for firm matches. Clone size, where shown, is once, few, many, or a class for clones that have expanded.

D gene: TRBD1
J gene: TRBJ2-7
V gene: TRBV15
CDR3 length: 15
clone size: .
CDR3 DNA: TGTGCCACCAGCAGAGGACAGGGGGTCTCCTACGAGCAGTACTTC
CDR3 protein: CATSRGQGVSYEQYF

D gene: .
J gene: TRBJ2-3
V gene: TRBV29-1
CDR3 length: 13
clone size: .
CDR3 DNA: TGCAGCGCCCTGATCAGGAGCACAGATACGCAGTATTTT
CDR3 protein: CSALIRSTDTQYF

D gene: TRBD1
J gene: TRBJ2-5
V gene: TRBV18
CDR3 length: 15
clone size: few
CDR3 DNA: TGTGCCAGCTCACCCGGGACAGGGTCGGGAGAGACCCAGTACTTC
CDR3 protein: CASSPGTGSGETQYF

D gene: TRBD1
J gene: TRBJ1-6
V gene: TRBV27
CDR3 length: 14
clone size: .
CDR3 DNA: TGTGCCAGCAGTTTGGACAGGGCTAATTCACCCCTCCACTTT
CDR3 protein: CASSLDRANSPLHF

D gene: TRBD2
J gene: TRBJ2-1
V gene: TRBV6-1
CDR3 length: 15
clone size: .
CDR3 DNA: TGTGCCAGCAGACTAGCGGGAGTGCCCTTGAATGAGCAGTTCTTC
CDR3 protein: CASRLAGVPLNEQFF

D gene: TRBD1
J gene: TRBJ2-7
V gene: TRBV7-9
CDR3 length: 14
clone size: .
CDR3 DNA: TGTGCCAGCAGCTTAGCGGGACAGGAATACGAGCAGTACTTC
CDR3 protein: CASSLAGQEYEQYF

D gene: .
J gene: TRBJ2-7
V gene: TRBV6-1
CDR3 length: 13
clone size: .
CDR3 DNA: TGTGCCAGCAGGACTAGACAAGACTACGAGCAGTACTTC
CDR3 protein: CASRTRQDYEQYF

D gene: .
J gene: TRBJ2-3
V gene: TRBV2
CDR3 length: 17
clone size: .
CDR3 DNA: TGTGCCAGCACCCTTAGGAGCCCCCTCCTTACCACAGATACGCAGTATTTT
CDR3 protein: CASTLRSPLLTTDTQYF

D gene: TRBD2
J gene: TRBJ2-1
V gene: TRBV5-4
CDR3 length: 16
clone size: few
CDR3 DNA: TGTGCCAGCAGCCAACCGGGACTAGGCACCTACAATGAGCAGTTCTTC
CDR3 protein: CASSQPGLGTYNEQFF

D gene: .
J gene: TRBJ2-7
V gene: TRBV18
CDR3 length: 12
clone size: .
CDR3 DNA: TGTGCCAGCTCCCCCCAGTCCTACGAGCAGTACTTC
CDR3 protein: CASSPQSYEQYF

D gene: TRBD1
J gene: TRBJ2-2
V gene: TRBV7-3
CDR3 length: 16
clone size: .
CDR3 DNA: TGTGCCAGCAGCCTACAGGGACAGGGGAACACCGGGGAGCTGTTTTTT
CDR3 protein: CASSLQGQGNTGELFF

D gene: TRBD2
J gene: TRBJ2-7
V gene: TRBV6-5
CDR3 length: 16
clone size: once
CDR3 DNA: TGTGCCAGCAGTTACTCGGCGGGAGTTACGTCCTACGAGCAGTACTTC
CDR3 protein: CASSYSAGVTSYEQYF

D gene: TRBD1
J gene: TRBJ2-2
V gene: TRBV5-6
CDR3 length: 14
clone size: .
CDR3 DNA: TGTGCCAGCAGTTGGGACAGGGGGCCCGGGGAGCTGTTTTTT
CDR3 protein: CASSWDRGPGELFF

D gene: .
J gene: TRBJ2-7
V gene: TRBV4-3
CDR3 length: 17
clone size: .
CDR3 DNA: TGCGCCAGCAGCCAAGATGGCGGGGAACACGTGGCCTACGAGCAGTACTTC
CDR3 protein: CASSQDGGEHVAYEQYF

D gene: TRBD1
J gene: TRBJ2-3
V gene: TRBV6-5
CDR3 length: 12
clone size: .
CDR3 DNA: TGTGCCAGCAGTGACAGGGGTGATACGCAGTATTTT
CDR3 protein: CASSDRGDTQYF

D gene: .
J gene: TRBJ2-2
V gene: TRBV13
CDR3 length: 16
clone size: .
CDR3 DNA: TGTGCCAGCAGCTTATTTGCGGGCCCGAACACCGGGGAGCTGTTTTTT
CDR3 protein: CASSLFAGPNTGELFF

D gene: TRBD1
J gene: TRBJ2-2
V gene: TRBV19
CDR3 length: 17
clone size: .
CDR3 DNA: TGTGCCAGTAGTATATCTGGGCAGGGGGTTAATACCGGGGAGCTGTTTTTT
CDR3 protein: CASSISGQGVNTGELFF

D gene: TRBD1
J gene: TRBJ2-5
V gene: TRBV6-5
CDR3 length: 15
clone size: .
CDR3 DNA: TGTGCCAGCAGTTCCCGACAGGGTGTAGAAGAGACCCAGTACTTC
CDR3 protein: CASSSRQGVEETQYF

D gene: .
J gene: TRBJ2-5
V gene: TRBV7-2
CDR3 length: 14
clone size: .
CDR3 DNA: TGTGCCAGCAGCCCCTTAGGAGGGGCGGAGACCCAGTACTTC
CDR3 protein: CASSPLGGAETQYF

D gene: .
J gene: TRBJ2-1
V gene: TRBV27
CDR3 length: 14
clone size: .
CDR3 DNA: TGTGCCAGCAGTGAGCAGGGTGTCTACAATGAGCAGTTCTTC
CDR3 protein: CASSEQGVYNEQFF

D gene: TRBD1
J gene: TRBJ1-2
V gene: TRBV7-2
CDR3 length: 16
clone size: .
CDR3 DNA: TGTGCCAGCAGCTTAGTTCTGGGACAGGGAGCTGGTGGCTACACCTTC
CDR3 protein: CASSLVLGQGAGGYTF

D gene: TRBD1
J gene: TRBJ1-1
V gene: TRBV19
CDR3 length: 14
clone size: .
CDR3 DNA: TGTGCCAGTAACACAGGGGAGGTGAACACTGAAGCTTTCTTT
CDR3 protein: CASNTGEVNTEAFF

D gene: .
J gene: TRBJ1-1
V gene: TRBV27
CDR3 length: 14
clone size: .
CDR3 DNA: TGTGCCAGCAGTTTTAGGCAGGGGAACACTGAAGCTTTCTTT
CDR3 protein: CASSFRQGNTEAFF

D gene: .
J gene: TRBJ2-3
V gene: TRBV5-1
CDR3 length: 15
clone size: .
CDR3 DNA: TGCGCCAGCAGCTTGGGGGGCGGAATCACAGATACGCAGTATTTT
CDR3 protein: CASSLGGGITDTQYF

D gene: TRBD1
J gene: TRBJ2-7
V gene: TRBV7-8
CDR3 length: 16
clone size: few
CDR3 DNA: TGTGCCAGCAGCTTAGGGTTGGGACAGGGGTCCTACGAGCAGTACTTC
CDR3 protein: CASSLGLGQGSYEQYF

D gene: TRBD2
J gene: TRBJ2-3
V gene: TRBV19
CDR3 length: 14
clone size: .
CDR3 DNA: TGTGCCACACAGACTAGCTGGACCACAGATACGCAGTATTTT
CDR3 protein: CATQTSWTTDTQYF

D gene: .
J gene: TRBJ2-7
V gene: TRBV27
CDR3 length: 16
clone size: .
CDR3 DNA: TGTGCCAGCAGTCCCACCTTAGCGTCTAGCTCCTACGAGCAGTACTTC
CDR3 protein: CASSPTLASSSYEQYF

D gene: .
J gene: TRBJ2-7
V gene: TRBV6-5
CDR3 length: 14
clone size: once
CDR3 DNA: TGTGCTTGTTGCAAGGAGAAGGCGGCATACGAGCAGTACTTC
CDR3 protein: CACCKEKAAYEQYF

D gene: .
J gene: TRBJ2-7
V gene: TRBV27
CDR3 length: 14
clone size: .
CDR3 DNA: TGTGCCAGCAGCTCCTTTCCCCCTGCCTACGAGCAGTACTTC
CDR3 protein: CASSSFPPAYEQYF

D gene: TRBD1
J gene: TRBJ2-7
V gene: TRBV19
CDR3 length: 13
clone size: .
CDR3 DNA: TGTGCCAGTAGACAGGGGCGTACCTACGAGCAGTACTTC
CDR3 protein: CASRQGRTYEQYF

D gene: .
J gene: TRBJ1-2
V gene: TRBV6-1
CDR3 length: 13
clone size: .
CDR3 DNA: TGTGCCAGCAGTGAATCCGGGGTCGGTGGCTACACCTTC
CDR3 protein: CASSESGVGGYTF

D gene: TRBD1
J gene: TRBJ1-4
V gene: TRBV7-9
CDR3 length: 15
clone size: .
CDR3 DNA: TGTGCCAGCAGCCCCGGGACAGCAACTAATGAAAAACTGTTTTTT
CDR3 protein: CASSPGTATNEKLFF

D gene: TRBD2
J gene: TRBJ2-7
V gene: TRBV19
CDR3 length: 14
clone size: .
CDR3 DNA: TGTATCAGCCCTAGCGGGGGGGCAACTCGCGAGCAGTACTTC
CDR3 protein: CISPSGGATREQYF

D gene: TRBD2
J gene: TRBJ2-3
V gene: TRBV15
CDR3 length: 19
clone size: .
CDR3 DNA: TGTGCCACCAGCAGAGAGGGTAGCGGGGGGGAAAGCCCCAAAGATACGCAGTATTTT
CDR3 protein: CATSREGSGGESPKDTQYF

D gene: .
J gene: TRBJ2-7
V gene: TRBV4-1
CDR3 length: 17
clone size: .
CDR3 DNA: TGCGCCAGCAGCCAAGATAAGTCAAGGGGGAGCTCCTACGAGCAGTACTTC
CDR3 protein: CASSQDKSRGSSYEQYF

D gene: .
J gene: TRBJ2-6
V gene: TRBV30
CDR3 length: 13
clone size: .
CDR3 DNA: TGTGCCTGGATGCTGAGTGGGGCCAACGTCCTGACTTTC
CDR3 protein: CAWMLSGANVLTF

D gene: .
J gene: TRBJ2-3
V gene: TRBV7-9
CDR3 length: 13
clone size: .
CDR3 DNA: TGTGCCAGCAGCTTATCTTCCACAGATACGCAGTATTTT
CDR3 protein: CASSLSSTDTQYF

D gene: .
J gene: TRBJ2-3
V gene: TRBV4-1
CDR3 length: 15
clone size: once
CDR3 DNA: TGCGCCAGCAGCCAAGATAGGGGGAGCAGAACCTCCCAGTATTTT
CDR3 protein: CASSQDRGSRTSQYF

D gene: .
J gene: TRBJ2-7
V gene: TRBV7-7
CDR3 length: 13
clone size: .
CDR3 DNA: TGTGCCAGCAGCCCTGGTAGGGGCTACGAGCAGTACTTC
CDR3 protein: CASSPGRGYEQYF

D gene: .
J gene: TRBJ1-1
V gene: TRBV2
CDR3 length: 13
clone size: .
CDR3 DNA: TGTGCCAGCAGAGCCGGGGTGAACACTGAAGCTTTCTTT
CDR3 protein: CASRAGVNTEAFF

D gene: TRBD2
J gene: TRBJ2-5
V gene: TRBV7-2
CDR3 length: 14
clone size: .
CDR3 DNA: TGTGCCAGCAGCCTACGACTAGCGGAAGAGACCCAGTACTTC
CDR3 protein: CASSLRLAEETQYF

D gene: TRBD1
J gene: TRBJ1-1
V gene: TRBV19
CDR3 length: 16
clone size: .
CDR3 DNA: TGTGCCAGCGTACAGGGGCTGCACAGGGCCCACACTGAAGCTTTCTTT
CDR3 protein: CASVQGLHRAHTEAFF

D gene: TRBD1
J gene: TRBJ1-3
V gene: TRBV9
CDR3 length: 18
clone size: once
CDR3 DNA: TGTGCCAGCAGCCCTTTTAGTGGGACAGGAGGCTCTGGAAACACCATATATTTT
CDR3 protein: CASSPFSGTGGSGNTIYF

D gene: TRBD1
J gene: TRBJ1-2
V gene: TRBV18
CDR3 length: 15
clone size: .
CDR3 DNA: TGTGCCAGCTCACTATCGAGGACAGGGAGCTATGGCTACACCTTC
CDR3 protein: CASSLSRTGSYGYTF

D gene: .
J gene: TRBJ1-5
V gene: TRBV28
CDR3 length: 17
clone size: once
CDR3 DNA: TGTGCCAGCACTTCAGGCGTCCATACTGTGGTTAATCAGCCCCAGCATTTT
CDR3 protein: CASTSGVHTVVNQPQHF

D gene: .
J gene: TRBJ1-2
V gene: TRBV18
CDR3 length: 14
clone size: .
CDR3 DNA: TGTGCCAGCTCACCGGACGGACAGCCCTATGGCTACACCTTC
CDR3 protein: CASSPDGQPYGYTF

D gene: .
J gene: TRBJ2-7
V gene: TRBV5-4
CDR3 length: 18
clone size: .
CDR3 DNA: TGTGCCAGCAGCTTGGGGCCCGTGGCGGGGGCCCTCTCCTACGAGCAGTACTTC
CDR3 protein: CASSLGPVAGALSYEQYF

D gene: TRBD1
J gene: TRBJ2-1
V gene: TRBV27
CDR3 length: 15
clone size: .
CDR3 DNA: TGTGCCAGCAGTTCACAGGGGGAGTCCTACAATGAGCAGTTCTTC
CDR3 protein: CASSSQGESYNEQFF

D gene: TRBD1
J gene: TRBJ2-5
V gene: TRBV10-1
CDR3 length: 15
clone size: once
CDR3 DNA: TGCGCCAGCAGTGGTGGACAGGGGTACCAAGAGACCCAGTACTTC
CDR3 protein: CASSGGQGYQETQYF

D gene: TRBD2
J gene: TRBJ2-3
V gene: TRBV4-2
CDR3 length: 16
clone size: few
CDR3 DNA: TGTGCCAGCAGCCAAGAACTAGCGGGGGGATACAATACGCAGTATTTT
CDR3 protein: CASSQELAGGYNTQYF

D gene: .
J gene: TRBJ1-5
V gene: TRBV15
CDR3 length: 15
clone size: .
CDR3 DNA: TGTGCCACCAGCAGAGATGCAGGGCTAGGTCAGCCCCAGCATTTT
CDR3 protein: CATSRDAGLGQPQHF

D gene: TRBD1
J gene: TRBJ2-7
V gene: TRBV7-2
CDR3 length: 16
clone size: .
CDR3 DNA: TGTGCCAGCAGCTTAGGTTTCGGACAGGGGGCCTACGAGCAGTACTTC
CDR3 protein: CASSLGFGQGAYEQYF

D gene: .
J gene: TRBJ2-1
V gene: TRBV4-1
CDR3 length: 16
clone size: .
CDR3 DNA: TGCGCCAGCAGCCACCCCAGGGGGACTAGTCTGGGTGAGCAGTTCTTC
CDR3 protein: CASSHPRGTSLGEQFF

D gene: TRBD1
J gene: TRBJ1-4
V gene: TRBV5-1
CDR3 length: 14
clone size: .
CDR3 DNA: TGCGCCAGCAGCTTGGCAACAGGGGTAGAAAAACTGTTTTTT
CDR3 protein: CASSLATGVEKLFF

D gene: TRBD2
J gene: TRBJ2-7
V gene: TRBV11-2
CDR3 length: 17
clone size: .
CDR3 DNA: TGTGCCAGCAGCTTAGATCCGCTAGCGGGAGTCGCCTACGAGCAGTACTTC
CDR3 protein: CASSLDPLAGVAYEQYF

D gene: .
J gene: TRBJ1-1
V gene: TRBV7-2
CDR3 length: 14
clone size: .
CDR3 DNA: TGTGCCAGCAGCGAGGGACATGTGAACACTGAAGCTTTCTTT
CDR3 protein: CASSEGHVNTEAFF

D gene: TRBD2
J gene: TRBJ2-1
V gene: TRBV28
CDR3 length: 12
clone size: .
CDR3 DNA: TGTGCCAGCGAGCGGGAGGGCCGGGAGCAGTTCTTC
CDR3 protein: CASEREGREQFF

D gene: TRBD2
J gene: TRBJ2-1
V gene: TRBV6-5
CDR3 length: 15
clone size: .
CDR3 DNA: TGTGCCAGCAGGCGGGATATACTAGCGGGGGTTGAGCAGTTCTTC
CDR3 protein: CASRRDILAGVEQFF

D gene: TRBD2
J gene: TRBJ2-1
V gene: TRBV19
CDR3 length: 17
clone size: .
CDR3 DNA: TGTGCCAGTCGGGGACTAGCGGGAGGTCCCTCCTACAATGAGCAGTTCTTC
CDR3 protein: CASRGLAGGPSYNEQFF